The rows below give T cell receptor beta chains drawn from one sample of a study of T cell changes during pregnancy in multiple sclerosis. Sequencing used immunoSEQ multiplex PCR; TCRdb keeps in-frame clones, though not all of them. Counted here are around 80,000 clones, 90% to 95% occurring once; the ten biggest clones make up around 1%. The sequenced sample was peripheral blood, obtained in the second trimester of pregnancy. These TCRs come from a female donor with multiple sclerosis, enrolled in a pregnancy study. Each CDR3 is given without its conserved first and last residue. The D gene is left open where the match is weak.

v_gene	j_gene	d_gene	CDR3aa
TRBV11-2	TRBJ2-7	TRBD2	ASSLAGGREQY
TRBV2	TRBJ2-1	-	ASSLATPYNEQF
TRBV5-1	TRBJ2-2	-	ASSSKFTGELF
TRBV28	TRBJ1-1	TRBD1	ASSLSTGGNAATEAF
TRBV5-6	TRBJ1-1	-	ASSPYLDESEAF
TRBV11-2	TRBJ2-5	-	ASSSWPLQETQY
TRBV21-1	TRBJ2-1	-	ASMGTSGRGYNEQF
TRBV5-6	TRBJ1-2	TRBD1	ASSLGRQGHGYT
TRBV11-2	TRBJ2-3	-	ASSLAGGGGTDTQY
TRBV4-2	TRBJ2-3	-	ASSQNQDKDTQY
TRBV6-1	TRBJ2-3	-	ASSEALPGADTQY
TRBV7-9	TRBJ2-1	TRBD1	ASSTGQGPYNEQF
TRBV27	TRBJ2-7	-	ASSLTYVRTYEQY
TRBV19	TRBJ1-3	-	ASHRNSGNTIY
TRBV7-9	TRBJ1-1	TRBD1	ASSDGQGTPDTEAF
TRBV27	TRBJ1-5	-	ASSLSARGYQPQH
TRBV4-1	TRBJ2-3	TRBD1	ASSQEQIGDRVVDTQY
TRBV19	TRBJ1-1	-	ASSSGLNTEAF
TRBV30	TRBJ2-3	TRBD1	AWSDRDRITDTQY
TRBV9	TRBJ2-1	TRBD2	ASSPPSGSSYNEQF
TRBV25-1	TRBJ2-1	-	ASHGGNEQF
TRBV9	TRBJ2-5	TRBD1	ASSPQGGGETQY
TRBV5-1	TRBJ1-1	-	ASTKGWEIGNTEAF
TRBV9	TRBJ1-2	-	ASSGEGLF
TRBV28	TRBJ1-5	-	ASSSDIPYQPQH
TRBV15	TRBJ1-3	-	ATSRDVSGSGNTIY
TRBV11-2	TRBJ1-1	-	ASSLTAMNTEAF
TRBV6-5	TRBJ2-2	-	ASNGAFRRGGELF
TRBV5-1	TRBJ1-4	-	ASSLDPRGLF
TRBV9	TRBJ2-1	TRBD1	ASSTWGQGANEQF
TRBV27	TRBJ2-7	-	ASSPGSAYEQY
TRBV9	TRBJ1-1	-	ASSGLTGTEAF
TRBV21-1	TRBJ2-1	-	ASSKGTGGISYNEQF
TRBV27	TRBJ2-7	TRBD1	ASSLNLGQNYEQY
TRBV9	TRBJ1-2	-	ASSVDPGYGYT
TRBV19	TRBJ2-3	TRBD2	ARMGLAGAEFTDTQY
TRBV1	TRBJ2-5	-	TSSQGIRTSGQETQY
TRBV27	TRBJ2-2	-	ASSARISVTGELF
TRBV27	TRBJ1-4	-	ASQRGDRPGKLF
TRBV4-2	TRBJ2-4	-	ASSQDGTGLGMY
TRBV2	TRBJ2-5	-	ASREGSWGETQY
TRBV7-9	TRBJ2-7	TRBD1	ASSFRQGTTYEQY
TRBV7-6	TRBJ2-1	TRBD1	ASSTGTDSYNEQF
TRBV7-2	TRBJ1-5	-	ASSPSPGSNQPQH
TRBV4-2	TRBJ1-2	-	ASSQDRGVAYGYT
TRBV5-1	TRBJ2-1	-	ASSLEGSSHNEQF
TRBV29-1	TRBJ2-1	TRBD1	SAKGQGNGEQF
TRBV19	TRBJ2-3	TRBD2	ASRPASGRSDTQY
TRBV30	TRBJ1-1	-	AWSNRMDEAF
TRBV30	TRBJ2-1	TRBD1	ACPRGQSGRYNEQF
TRBV19	TRBJ1-1	-	ASSTQTGGTEAF
TRBV11-2	TRBJ2-2	TRBD2	ASRGTSGNLGTGELF
TRBV27	TRBJ1-4	-	ASGLTGRDEKLF
TRBV9	TRBJ2-5	TRBD2	ASSAGTSGLRETQY
TRBV11-2	TRBJ2-6	TRBD2	ASSRTLTSSSGANVLT
TRBV30	TRBJ2-2	TRBD1	AWSVLQGVDGELF
TRBV5-4	TRBJ2-1	TRBD2	ASSLSGRINNEQF
TRBV11-2	TRBJ2-7	TRBD2	ASSIGLAGSYEQY
TRBV19	TRBJ1-5	TRBD1	ASREQGSGQPQH
TRBV7-2	TRBJ1-2	-	ASSLAAANYGYT